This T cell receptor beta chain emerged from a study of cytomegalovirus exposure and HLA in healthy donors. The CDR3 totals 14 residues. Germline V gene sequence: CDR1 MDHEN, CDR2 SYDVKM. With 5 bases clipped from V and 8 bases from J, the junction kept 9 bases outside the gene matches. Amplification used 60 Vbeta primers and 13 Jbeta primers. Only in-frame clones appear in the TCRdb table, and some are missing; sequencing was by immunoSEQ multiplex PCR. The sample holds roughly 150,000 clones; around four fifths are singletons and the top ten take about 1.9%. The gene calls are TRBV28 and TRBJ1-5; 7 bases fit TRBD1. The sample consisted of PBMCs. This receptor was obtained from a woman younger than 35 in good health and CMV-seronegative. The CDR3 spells CASSLDRNKKPQHF. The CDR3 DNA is TGTGCCAGCAGTCTGGACAGGAACAAAAAGCCCCAGCATTTT.